This T cell receptor beta chain was observed in a study of cytomegalovirus exposure and HLA in healthy donors. Whole-study results and caveats: An analysis done earlier found most TCR beta V segments productive about 87% or about 30% of the time.

This PCR relied on a set of 60 Vbeta primers and 13 Jbeta primers. The protocol was immunoSEQ multiplex PCR, while the TCRdb copy is restricted to in-frame clones and leaves out a portion. The sample lists 90,000 to 120,000 clones; 77% were seen once. The study sampled nominally healthy donors, though unrecorded immune exposures were likely. With respect to this clone: Its antigen is still unknown.

CDR3 length: 13 amino acids. J lost 5 bases, V lost 4 bases, and 1 base had no gene match. Germline V lookup: CDR1 MNHEY, CDR2 SMNVEV (reference sequence). The sample was PBMCs. The sequence was obtained from a male donor in good health and CMV-seronegative. The chain recombines TRBV27 with TRBJ1-1, with 10 bases lining up with TRBD1. As DNA, the CDR3 is TGTGCCAGCAGTTGGACAGGGGGAACTGAAGCTTTCTTT. This codes for CASSWTGGTEAFF.